Listed below are T cell receptor beta chains from one sample, sequenced in a study of post-analysis software for immune sequencing data. One entry per CDR3 protein, called by TCRdb with MiXCR from the PCR reads. Among 380,000 or so distinct CDR3 sequences listed, less than 40% were seen once. The sequenced material came from blood. These receptors were taken from a girl aged 10-17 years with multiple sclerosis. CDR3s include the opening cysteine and the closing phenylalanine or tryptophan. The order of the fields is V gene, J gene, CDR3 protein.

>TRBV20-1|TRBJ2-5
CSARDGGQEETQYF
>TRBV12-3/TRBV12-4|TRBJ2-1
CASYSQPGGGNEQFF
>TRBV7-9|TRBJ2-3
CASSLEAGRTDTQYF
>TRBV7-3|TRBJ2-1
CASSLTLRGNEQFF
>TRBV12-3/TRBV12-4|TRBJ2-5
CASTPPPGDRVFNEQYF
>TRBV4-3|TRBJ2-5
CASSPGGPVKTQYF
>TRBV7-8|TRBJ2-3
CASSLILAPDTQYF
>TRBV11-2|TRBJ2-3
CASSLGGLNRVDTQYF
>TRBV12-3/TRBV12-4|TRBJ2-3
CASTTTSTDTQYF
>TRBV12-3/TRBV12-4|TRBJ1-5
CASSRPGQQKHQPQHF
>TRBV27|TRBJ2-4
CASSRRRGSGTAKNIQYF
>TRBV25-1|TRBJ2-5
CASQETSSAEQYF
>TRBV7-6|TRBJ2-1
CASSPSGVPFYNEQFF
>TRBV4-3|TRBJ2-7
CASSQGGTGTYEQYF
>TRBV27|TRBJ1-5
CASRPGIGNQPQHF
>TRBV2|TRBJ2-5
CASSGNGEETQYF
>TRBV5-6|TRBJ1-4
CASSVWTGPPKGLFF
>TRBV10-3|TRBJ1-4
CAVSSGQGAPNEKLFF
>TRBV25-1|TRBJ2-1
CARSFSRVSNEQFF
>TRBV20-1|TRBJ1-2
CSAREPGDGYTF
>TRBV6-2/TRBV6-3|TRBJ2-3
CASRPQGFRTETVDTQYF
>TRBV29-1|TRBJ1-2
CSVVSDAANYGYTF
>TRBV7-2|TRBJ1-5
CASSLDWDQPQHF
>TRBV12-3/TRBV12-4|TRBJ2-1
CASRLSERSYNEQFF
>TRBV20-1|TRBJ1-2
CSARDGAIGGYTF
>TRBV12-3/TRBV12-4|TRBJ1-1
CASRGDSHTEAFF
>TRBV5-1|TRBJ1-1
CASSSLGPSGAFF
>TRBV6-6|NA
CASSYSSGTGGVEQYF
>TRBV28|TRBJ1-6
CASSPGSGTPLHF
>TRBV7-2|TRBJ2-1
CASSLVSGEWNEQFF
>TRBV7-9|TRBJ2-7
CASNFTRGSHEQYF
>TRBV29-1|TRBJ1-1
CSAQLSGRTEAFF
>TRBV7-2|TRBJ2-7
CASSSSVYEQYF
>TRBV7-9|NA
CASSFTETGQSEQYF
>TRBV10-3|TRBJ2-7
CATGLDDYEQYF
>TRBV4-2|NA
CASSLPGGSDEQYF
>TRBV12-3/TRBV12-4|TRBJ2-4
CASSQSGGKNIQYF
>TRBV28|TRBJ1-5
CASLDRGPSNQPQHF
>TRBV12-3/TRBV12-4|TRBJ1-2
CASSLTGAGIYGYTF
>TRBV29-1|TRBJ2-1
CSGYAGGDEQFF
>TRBV11-1|TRBJ1-1
CASSLIENTEAFF
>TRBV3-1|NA
CASSQVGSGPYEQYF
>TRBV2|TRBJ2-1
CASSTRDSRGRNEQFF
>TRBV12-3/TRBV12-4|TRBJ2-5
CASSLGLVETQYF
>TRBV7-2|TRBJ2-7
CASSLVGTSTEQYF
>TRBV29-1|TRBJ2-7
CSVEYGVAYEQYF
>TRBV10-3|TRBJ1-2
CAISESLFGGNYGYTF
>TRBV6-6|TRBJ2-7
CASTKWRGGEQYF
>TRBV5-1|TRBJ2-7
CASSLSLGQGTYEQYF
>TRBV12-3/TRBV12-4|TRBJ1-2
CASRGDSYGYTF
>TRBV28|TRBJ1-4
CASSLFGNEKLFF
>TRBV7-2|TRBJ1-5
CASSSRGPNQPQHF
>TRBV20-1|TRBJ2-2
CSASTGTANTGELFF
>TRBV6-5|TRBJ2-4
CASSSLQKRLAKNIQYF